The next 3 T cell receptor beta chains were all read from a single sample in a study of identical twins. TCRdb re-derived calls from the 5' RACE reads in MiXCR, one entry per CDR3 protein. This table holds 500,000 or so distinct CDR3 sequences, 22% found once. In addition, the sample was reused for a study of T cells expressing NK-cell markers.

Sequenced input: CD4+ T cells sorted from blood. The receptor source for this set is a woman between 18 and 29 years old in good health.

V and J are TRBV5-1 and TRBJ1-1, with D possibly being TRBD1 (6 bases). V shed 5 bases and J shed 3 bases, with 14 bases lying between them. Per the germline V gene, CDR1 is SGHRS and CDR2 is YFSETQ. The CDR3 covers 14 residues. The CDR3 DNA sequence: TGCGCCAGCAGAAAGGAACCAGGGGACACTGAAGCTTTCTTT. This encodes CASRKEPGDTEAFF.

The rearrangement uses TRBV29-1 and TRBJ2-3, with 7 bases fitting TRBD2. Germline-derived CDR1 and CDR2 are SQVTM and ANQGSEA. This CDR3 is 13 amino acids long. Trimming at V came to 7 bases and at J to 2 bases, leaving 6 bases not matched to a gene. Here the CDR3 DNA reads TGCAGCGGATGGGGGGGAGACACAGATACGCAGTATTTT. It specifies CSGWGGDTDTQYF.

This clonotype appeared a few times. The gene calls are TRBV3-1 and TRBJ1-1; tentatively, D is TRBD1 (5 bases). This CDR3 contains 14 residues. The germline V gene encodes CDR1 LGHDT and CDR2 YNNKEL (reference sequence). Trimming left V 2 bases short and J 7 bases short, with 14 bases between. CDR3 nucleotide sequence: TGTGCCAGCAGCCAAAGGGCAGGGTATTATGAAGCTTTCTTT. Translation: CASSQRAGYYEAFF.